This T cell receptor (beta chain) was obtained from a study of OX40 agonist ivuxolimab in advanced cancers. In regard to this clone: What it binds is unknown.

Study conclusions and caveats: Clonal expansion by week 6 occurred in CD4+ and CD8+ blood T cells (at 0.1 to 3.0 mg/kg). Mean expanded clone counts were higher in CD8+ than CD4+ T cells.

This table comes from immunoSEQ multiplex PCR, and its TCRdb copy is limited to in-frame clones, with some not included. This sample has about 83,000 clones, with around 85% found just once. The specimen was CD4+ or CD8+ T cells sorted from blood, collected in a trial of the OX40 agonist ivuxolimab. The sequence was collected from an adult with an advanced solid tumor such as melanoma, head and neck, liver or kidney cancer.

CDR3 loop: CASNRGRAEAFF. CDR3 nucleotides: TGTGCCAGCAACAGGGGGAGGGCTGAAGCTTTCTTT. The rearrangement links TRBV2 to TRBJ1-1, with TRBD1 matching over 8 bases. Germline assignment: CDR1 SNHLY and CDR2 FYNNEI. After removal of 7 bases from V and 6 bases from J, the junction contained 4 bases not matched to a gene. CDR3 length: 12 amino acids. Full variable domain (missing parts from reference TRBV2 and TRBJ1-1): EPEVTQTPSHQVTQMGQEVILRCVPISNHLYFYWYRQILGQKVEFLVSFYNNEISEKSEIFDDQFSVERPDGSNFTLKIRSTKLEDSAMYFCASNRGRAEAFFGQGTRLTVV.